Listed below are T cell receptor beta chains from one sample, sequenced in a study of memory CD4+ T cells and cytomegalovirus serostatus. The table came from immunoSEQ multiplex PCR; TCRdb's copy has only in-frame clones and leaves some out. Here the sample spans around 50,000 clones, roughly 77% being singletons. Sample: memory CD4+ T cells from blood. These receptors all stem from an adult in good health and CMV-seronegative. The CDR3 runs from the conserved cysteine through the conserved F or W. The order of the fields is J gene, clone size, D gene, V gene, CDR3 DNA, CDR3 protein. D genes are given only for firm matches. Clone size, where shown, is once, few, many, or a class for clones that have expanded.

>TRBJ2-3|.|TRBD2|TRBV19
TGTGCCAGTACGGAGCGGGGTTCAATCACAGATACGCAGTATTTT
CASTERGSITDTQYF
>TRBJ1-1|once|.|TRBV5-5
TGTGCCAGCAGAACCCCCGAGGAAGCTTTCTTT
CASRTPEEAFF
>TRBJ2-1|once|.|TRBV30
TGTGCCTGGAGTGTACGAGACACCTGGATGAATGAGCAGTTCTTC
CAWSVRDTWMNEQFF
>TRBJ2-7|few|.|TRBV7-9
TGTGCCAGCAGCTTAGTGACAGGATCCGAGCAGTACTTC
CASSLVTGSEQYF
>TRBJ1-2|.|.|TRBV7-8
TGTGCCAGCAGCTTCAGGGTGGGAGGCTACACCTTC
CASSFRVGGYTF
>TRBJ1-5|few|.|TRBV30
TGTGCCTGGAGTGGCCAGGTAGATCAGCCCCAGCATTTT
CAWSGQVDQPQHF
>TRBJ2-1|few|.|TRBV5-6
TGTGCCAGCAGCTCAATGGCGCGGAATGAGCAGTTCTTC
CASSSMARNEQFF
>TRBJ2-2|.|TRBD2|TRBV19
TGTGCCAGTAGTTCTCCCAGCGGGAAGGCGAACACCGGGGAGCTGTTTTTT
CASSSPSGKANTGELFF
>TRBJ1-2|once|.|TRBV29-1
TGCAGCGTTGACGCCGGAACTTTCTATGGCTACACCTTC
CSVDAGTFYGYTF
>TRBJ2-7|.|TRBD2|TRBV9
TGTGCCAGCAGCGTAGGGAGTAGCGGGAGGGGCCCCTACGAGCAGTACTTC
CASSVGSSGRGPYEQYF
>TRBJ2-1|.|.|TRBV14
TGTGCCAGCAGCCAAGCACGAAGTGAGCAGTTCTTC
CASSQARSEQFF
>TRBJ1-4|.|.|TRBV20-1
TGCAGTGCCAAAAGGGGCCAGGTATTT
CSAKRGQVF
>TRBJ1-2|.|TRBD1|TRBV5-1
TGCGCCAGCAGATACAGGGGGCGCGACTATGGCTACACCTTC
CASRYRGRDYGYTF
>TRBJ1-1|.|TRBD1|TRBV9
TGTGCCAGCAGCGACCAGACAGGGAACACCGAAGCTTTCTTT
CASSDQTGNTEAFF
>TRBJ1-1|.|.|TRBV6-6
TGTGCCAGCAGTTTGGACAGCACCCAAGCTTTCTTT
CASSLDSTQAFF
>TRBJ2-5|.|.|TRBV29-1
TGCAGCGTTGGGGGGGGGCTAGCGAGAGGCGGCGGAGAGACCCAGTACTTC
CSVGGGLARGGGETQYF
>TRBJ2-3|once|TRBD2|TRBV19
TGTGCCAGTAGTGCCCGACTAGCGGGACTGTCCCCAGATACGCAGTATTTT
CASSARLAGLSPDTQYF
>TRBJ1-2|.|.|TRBV6-5
TGTGCCATCAGTGGTGGGCAAGCCCAAAACTATGGCTACACCTTC
CAISGGQAQNYGYTF
>TRBJ2-1|.|.|TRBV5-1
TGCGCCAGCAGCCTTTGGGTGGGAAATGAGCAGTTCTTC
CASSLWVGNEQFF
>TRBJ1-5|.|.|TRBV18
TGTGCCAGCTCACAGGGCCAGGCGGGCAATCAGCCCCAGCATTTT
CASSQGQAGNQPQHF
>TRBJ2-1|.|TRBD1|TRBV12-5
TGTGCTAGTGGTTCGGACAGGGGGCATTTTGAGCAGTTCTTC
CASGSDRGHFEQFF
>TRBJ2-1|.|.|TRBV5-6
TGTGCCAGCAGCCTGTATCGAGGGTACAATGAGCAGTTCTTC
CASSLYRGYNEQFF